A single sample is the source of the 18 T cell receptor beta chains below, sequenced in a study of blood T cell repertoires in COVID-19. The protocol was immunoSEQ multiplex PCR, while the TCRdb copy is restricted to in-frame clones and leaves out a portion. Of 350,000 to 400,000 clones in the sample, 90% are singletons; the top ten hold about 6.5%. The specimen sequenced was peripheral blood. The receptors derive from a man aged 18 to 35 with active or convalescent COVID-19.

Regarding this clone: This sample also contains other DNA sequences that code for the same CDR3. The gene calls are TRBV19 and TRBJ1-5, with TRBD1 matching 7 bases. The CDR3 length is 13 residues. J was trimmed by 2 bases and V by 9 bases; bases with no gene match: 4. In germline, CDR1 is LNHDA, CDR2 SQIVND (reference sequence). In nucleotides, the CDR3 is TGTGCCAGCACTACAGGGGGCAATCAGCCCCAGCATTTT. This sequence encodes CASTTGGNQPQHF.

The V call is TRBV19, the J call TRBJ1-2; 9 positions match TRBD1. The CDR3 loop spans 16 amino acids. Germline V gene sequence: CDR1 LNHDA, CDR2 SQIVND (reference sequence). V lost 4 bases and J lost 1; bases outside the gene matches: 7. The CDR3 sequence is CASSTPGQGDNYGYTF. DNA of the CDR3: TGTGCCAGTAGTACCCCGGGACAGGGAGATAACTATGGCTACACCTTC.

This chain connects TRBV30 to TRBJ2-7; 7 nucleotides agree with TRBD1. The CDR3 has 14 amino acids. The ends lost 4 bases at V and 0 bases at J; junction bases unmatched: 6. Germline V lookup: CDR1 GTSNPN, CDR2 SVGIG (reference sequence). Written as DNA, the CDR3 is TGTGCCTGGACCCGAGGACAGGTCTCCTACGAGCAGTACTTC. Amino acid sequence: CAWTRGQVSYEQYF.

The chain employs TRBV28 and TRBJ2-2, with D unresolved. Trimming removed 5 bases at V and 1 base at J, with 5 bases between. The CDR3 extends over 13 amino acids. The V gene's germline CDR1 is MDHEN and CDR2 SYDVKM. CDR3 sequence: CASSPQNTGELFF. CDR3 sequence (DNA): TGTGCCAGCAGTCCCCAGAACACCGGGGAGCTGTTTTTT.

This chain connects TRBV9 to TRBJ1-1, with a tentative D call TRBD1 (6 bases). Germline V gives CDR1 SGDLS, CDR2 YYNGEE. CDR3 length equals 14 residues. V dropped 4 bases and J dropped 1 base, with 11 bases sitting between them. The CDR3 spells CASSPDSWNTEAFF. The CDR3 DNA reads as TGTGCCAGCAGCCCGGACAGCTGGAACACTGAAGCTTTCTTT.

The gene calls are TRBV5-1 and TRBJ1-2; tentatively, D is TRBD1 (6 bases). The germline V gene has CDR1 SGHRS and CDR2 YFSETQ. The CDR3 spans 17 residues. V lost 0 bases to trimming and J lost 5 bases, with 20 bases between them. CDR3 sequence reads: CASSLEGQGIRGYGYTF. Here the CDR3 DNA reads TGCGCCAGCAGCTTGGAGGGGCAGGGCATAAGGGGGTATGGCTACACCTTC.

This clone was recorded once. The CDR3 DNA reads TGTGCCAGCAGCACTCCGGGACTAGCGGGGCCGAGCGGCACAGATACGCAGTATTTT. Its protein is CASSTPGLAGPSGTDTQYF. The chain carries TRBV21-1 and TRBJ2-3; the table gives TRBD2 as D, unverified against the DNA. TRBV21-1 is a listed pseudogene. This CDR3 region has 19 residues.

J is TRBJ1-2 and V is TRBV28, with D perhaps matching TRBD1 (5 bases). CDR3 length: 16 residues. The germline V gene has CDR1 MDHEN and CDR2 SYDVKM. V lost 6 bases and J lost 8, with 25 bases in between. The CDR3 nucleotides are TGTGCCAGCAGGCTCCCATTAGGGCAGGGCACAAGCGGCTACACCTTC. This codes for CASRLPLGQGTSGYTF.

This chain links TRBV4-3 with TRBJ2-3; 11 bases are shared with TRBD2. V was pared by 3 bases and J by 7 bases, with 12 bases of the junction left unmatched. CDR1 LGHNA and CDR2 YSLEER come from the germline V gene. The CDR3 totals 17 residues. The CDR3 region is CASSQEYSGGAGNTQYF. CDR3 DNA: TGCGCCAGCAGCCAGGAGTATAGCGGGGGGGCCGGGAATACGCAGTATTTT.

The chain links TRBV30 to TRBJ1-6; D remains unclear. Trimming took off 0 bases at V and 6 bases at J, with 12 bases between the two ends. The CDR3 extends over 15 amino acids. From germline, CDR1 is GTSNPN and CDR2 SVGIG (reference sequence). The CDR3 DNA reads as TGTGCCTGGAGTGTTTTGACGGGAGGTAATTCACCCCTCCACTTT. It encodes CAWSVLTGGNSPLHF.

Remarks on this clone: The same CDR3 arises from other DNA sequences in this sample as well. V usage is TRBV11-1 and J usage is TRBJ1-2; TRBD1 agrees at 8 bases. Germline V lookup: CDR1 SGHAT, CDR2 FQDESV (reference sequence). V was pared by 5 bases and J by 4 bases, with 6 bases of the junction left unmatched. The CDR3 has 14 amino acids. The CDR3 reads CASSPRQGPYGYTF. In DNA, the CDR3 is TGTGCCAGCAGCCCTCGACAGGGGCCCTATGGCTACACCTTC.

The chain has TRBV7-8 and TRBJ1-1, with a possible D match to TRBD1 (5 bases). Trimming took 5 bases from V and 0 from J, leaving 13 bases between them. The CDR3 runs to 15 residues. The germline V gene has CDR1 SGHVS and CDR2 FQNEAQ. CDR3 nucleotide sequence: TGTGCCAGCAGCACCCCGACAGTCATGAACACTGAAGCTTTCTTT. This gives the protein CASSTPTVMNTEAFF.

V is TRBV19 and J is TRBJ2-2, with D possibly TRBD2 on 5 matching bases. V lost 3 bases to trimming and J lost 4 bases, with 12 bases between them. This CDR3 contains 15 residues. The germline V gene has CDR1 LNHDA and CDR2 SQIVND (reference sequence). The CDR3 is CASSIPGEFTGELFF. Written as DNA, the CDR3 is TGTGCCAGTAGTATTCCCGGGGAGTTCACCGGGGAGCTGTTTTTT. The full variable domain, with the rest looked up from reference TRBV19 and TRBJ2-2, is DGGITQSPKYLFRKEGQNVTLSCEQNLNHDAMYWYRQDPGQGLRLIYYSQIVNDFQKGDIAEGYSVSREKKESFPLTVTSAQKNPTAFYLCASSIPGEFTGELFFGEGSRLTVL.

CDR3 loop: CASSLFGGGDEKLFF. Written as DNA, the CDR3 is TGCGCCAGCAGCTTGTTCGGGGGAGGTGATGAAAAACTGTTTTTT. The rearrangement links TRBV5-1 to TRBJ1-4, with D possibly matching TRBD1 (5 bases). The germline V gene has CDR1 SGHRS and CDR2 YFSETQ. The ends were cut back, 1 base at V and 6 bases at J, with 13 bases in the middle. The CDR3 has 15 amino acids.

This CDR3 is CASSQKTGTQYF. CDR3 nucleotide sequence: TGTGCCAGCAGCCAGAAGACAGGGACCCAGTACTTC. The chain has TRBV6-2 or TRBV6-3 and TRBJ2-5; weak D call: TRBD1 (6 bases). Trimming took 6 bases from V and 7 from J, leaving 12 bases between them. Germline V gene data show CDR1 as MNHEY and CDR2 as SVGEGT. The CDR3 runs to 12 residues.

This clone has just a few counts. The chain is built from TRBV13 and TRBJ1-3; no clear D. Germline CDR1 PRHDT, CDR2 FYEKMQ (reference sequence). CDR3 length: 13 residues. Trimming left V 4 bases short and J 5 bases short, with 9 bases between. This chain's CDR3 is CASSSYPRNTIYF. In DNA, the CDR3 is TGTGCCAGCAGCTCCTACCCCCGAAACACCATATATTTT. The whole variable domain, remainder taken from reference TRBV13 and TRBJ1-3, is AAGVIQSPRHLIKEKRETATLKCYPIPRHDTVYWYQQGPGQDPQFLISFYEKMQSDKGSIPDRFSAQQFSDYHSELNMSSLELGDSALYFCASSSYPRNTIYFGEGSWLTVV.

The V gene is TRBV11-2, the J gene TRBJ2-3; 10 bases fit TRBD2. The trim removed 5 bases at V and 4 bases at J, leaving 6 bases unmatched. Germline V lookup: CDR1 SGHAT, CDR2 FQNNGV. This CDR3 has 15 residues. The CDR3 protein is CASSLSGGVADTQYF. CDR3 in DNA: TGTGCCAGCAGCCTAAGCGGGGGGGTCGCAGATACGCAGTATTTT.

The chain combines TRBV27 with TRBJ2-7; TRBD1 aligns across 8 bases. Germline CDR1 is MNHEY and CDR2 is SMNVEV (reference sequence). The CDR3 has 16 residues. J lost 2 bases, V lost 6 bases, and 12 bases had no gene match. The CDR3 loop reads CASRKLRQGATYEQYF. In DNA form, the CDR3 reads TGTGCCAGCAGAAAATTACGGCAGGGGGCCACCTACGAGCAGTACTTC.